These 21 T cell receptor beta chains share one sample of origin, sequenced in a study of T cells in Graves' hyperthyroidism and ophthalmopathy. Using RNA transcripts as the source, TCR beta CDR3 regions were amplified. Using the HTBI primer set, a first-round RT-PCR was run on the TCR CDR3. A single record per CDR3 protein comes from TCRdb applying MiXCR to the multiplex PCR reads. This table has 450,000 to 650,000 distinct CDR3 sequences, 11% to 15% appearing once. The source material was blood. The receptors were gathered from a woman between 18 and 30 years old with Graves' ophthalmopathy.

This clonotype was recorded many times. V gene TRBV5-1 combines with J gene TRBJ2-1, with D possibly matching TRBD2 (5 bases). Between the trimmed V and J ends, which lost 3 bases and 7 bases, there was a span of 20 bases. CDR1 is SGHRS and CDR2 is YFSETQ in the germline V gene. This CDR3 comprises 16 residues. The DNA for the CDR3 is TGCGCCAGCAGCTCGACGGGCGCGGTTGAGGGAAATGAGCAGTTCTTC. Its protein is CASSSTGAVEGNEQFF.

In this sample, this clonotype turned up many times. The gene calls are TRBV6-2 or TRBV6-3 and TRBJ2-3, with TRBD2 identical over 13 bases. This CDR3 has 20 residues. From germline, CDR1 is MNHEY and CDR2 SVGEGT. V was pared by 2 bases and J by 0 bases, with 11 bases of the junction left unmatched. The CDR3 sequence is CASSYPGLAGEGPSTDTQYF. The CDR3 nucleotides are TGTGCCAGCAGTTACCCCGGACTAGCGGGAGAAGGACCCAGCACAGATACGCAGTATTTT.

CDR3 protein: CASRAGGVTTYNEQFF. CDR3 sequence (DNA): TGTGCCAGCAGAGCGGGAGGGGTTACGACCTACAATGAGCAGTTCTTC. The rearrangement joins TRBV6-4 to TRBJ2-1; 10 nucleotides line up with TRBD2. CDR1 and CDR2 from the germline V gene are MRHNA and SNTAGT. V shed 6 bases, J shed 2 bases, and the junction held 7 bases outside the gene matches. The CDR3 is made up of 16 amino acids.

V is TRBV9 and J is TRBJ1-2; no firm D call. The CDR3 runs to 11 residues. Germline V gives CDR1 SGDLS, CDR2 YYNGEE. V lost 4 bases, J lost 7 bases, and 8 bases lay in between. The CDR3 nucleotides are TGTGCCAGCAGCTCTTGGACTGGCTACACCTTC. It yields the protein CASSSWTGYTF.

This clonotype was picked up one time. One base away lies a much larger clone, so this may be a sequencing read error. The final CDR3 position lacks the conserved phenylalanine or tryptophan, pointing to a likely read error. The chain couples TRBV11-2 to TRBJ2-1; 8 bases line up with TRBD2. Germline assignment: CDR1 SGHAT and CDR2 FQNNGV. V lost 3 bases and J lost 4; bases outside the gene matches: 5. The CDR3 runs 15 residues. The CDR3 protein is CASSFGASGYNEQFL. For the CDR3, the DNA is TGTGCCAGCAGCTTCGGGGCTAGCGGGTACAATGAGCAGTTCCTC.

This clonotype was recorded at least ten times. As DNA, the CDR3 is TGTGCCAGCAGCCAAGTTGGGTCCTCTGGGAATGAGCAGTTCTTC. Translated, it gives CASSQVGSSGNEQFF. This rearrangement joins TRBV3-1 to TRBJ2-1; D is uncertain. The CDR3 consists of 15 residues. Trimming shortened V by 1 base and J by 7 bases, and 14 bases separated the two germline ends. CDR1 and CDR2 (germline): LGHDT, YNNKEL (reference sequence).

This clonotype appeared many times. V usage is TRBV6-1 and J usage is TRBJ2-3, with D perhaps being TRBD1 or TRBD2 (6 bases each). This CDR3 is built from 16 residues. Trimming removed 1 base at V and 2 bases at J, with 13 bases between. CDR1 is MNHNS and CDR2 is SASEGT in the germline V gene. CDR3 protein: CASSEEGGPLTDTQYF. The CDR3 nucleotides are TGTGCCAGCAGTGAAGAGGGGGGACCGCTCACAGATACGCAGTATTTT.

This clonotype was observed many times. The chain employs TRBV28 and TRBJ2-1, with 16 bases aligning to TRBD2. Germline CDR1 reads MDHEN; CDR2 reads SYDVKM. This CDR3 region has 19 residues. V lost 4 bases to trimming and J lost 6 bases; unmatched junction nucleotides: 12. The CDR3: CASSSPTGLAGGPTNEQFF. The CDR3 DNA reads TGTGCCAGCAGTTCTCCCACGGGACTAGCGGGAGGGCCGACCAATGAGCAGTTCTTC.

This clonotype was detected a few times. The chain employs TRBV4-2 and TRBJ1-4; no clear D gene. V was cut by 6 bases and J by 3 bases, with 5 bases left in between. The CDR3 contains 12 residues. Germline assignment: CDR1 LGHNA and CDR2 YNFKEQ. CDR3 residues: CASSGANEKLFF. The CDR3 DNA follows: TGTGCCAGCAGTGGGGCTAATGAAAAACTGTTTTTT.

On this clonotype itself: A much larger clone is a single base away; this may be a read error. CDR3 DNA: TGTGCCAGCAGTGCAGGATTCCATGGCTACACCTTC. Translation gives CASSAGFHGYTF. The chain joins TRBV6-1 to TRBJ1-2; D is undetermined. CDR1 MNHNS and CDR2 SASEGT come from the germline V gene. The V end lost 4 bases, the J end lost 6 bases, and 9 bases lay between the germline ends. CDR3 length equals 12 residues.

This clonotype was found many times. The chain couples TRBV12-3 or TRBV12-4 to TRBJ1-2; D unresolved. This CDR3 comprises 15 residues. V was cut by 6 bases and J by 5 bases, with 19 bases left in between. In DNA form, the CDR3 reads TGTGCCAGCAGCCACGACCGGACCCTTCTTTATGGCTACACCTTC. It yields the protein CASSHDRTLLYGYTF.

The rearrangement uses TRBV13 and TRBJ2-1; 13 bases line up with TRBD2. With 5 bases clipped from V and 7 bases from J, the junction kept 5 bases outside the gene matches. The CDR3 is 15 amino acids. Germline CDR1 is PRHDT and CDR2 is FYEKMQ (reference sequence). The CDR3 spells CASSMRLAGGNEQFF. In DNA, the CDR3 is TGTGCCAGCAGCATGAGACTAGCGGGAGGTAATGAGCAGTTCTTC.

Many counts were recorded for this clonotype. The chain uses TRBV28 and TRBJ1-2; D not certain. The CDR3 is made up of 12 amino acids. Trimming took 2 bases from V and 7 from J, leaving 8 bases between them. CDR1 is MDHEN and CDR2 is SYDVKM in the germline V gene. DNA for the CDR3: TGTGCCAGCAGTTTAGGGATTAGTGGCTACACCTTC. Residues: CASSLGISGYTF.

This clonotype was recorded at least ten times. This chain uses TRBV16 with TRBJ2-1; D is perhaps TRBD1 or TRBD2 (5 bases each). The length of the CDR3 is 15 residues. Germline CDR1 and CDR2: KGHSY and FQNENV. The ends were cut back, 3 bases at V and 4 bases at J, with 13 bases in the middle. The CDR3 DNA is TGTGCCAGCAGCCAGGGGACCTTTATTTACAATGAGCAGTTCTTC. Amino acids: CASSQGTFIYNEQFF.

A note on this clonotype: With a much larger clone just one base away, this may be a read error. The CDR3 loop reads CAWNKGGLGKNIQHF. CDR3 nucleotides: TGTGCCTGGAATAAAGGAGGTTTGGGCAAAAACATTCAGCACTTC. The chain has TRBV30 and TRBJ2-4; possible D gene TRBD2, 5 bases. CDR1 is GTSNPN and CDR2 is SVGIG in the germline V gene (reference sequence). The CDR3 has 15 amino acids.

V is TRBV3-1 and J is TRBJ1-3, with D hard to call. Germline lookup yields CDR1 LGHDT and CDR2 YNNKEL (reference sequence). The germline V and J ends were trimmed by 1 base and 2 bases, with 6 bases remaining between them. This CDR3 is 14 amino acids long. The CDR3 region is CASSQGRAGNTIYF. CDR3 DNA: TGTGCCAGCAGCCAAGGGCGGGCTGGAAACACCATATATTTT.

This clonotype has a handful of counts. The CDR3 loop reads CASSTSGVVAYEQYF. The DNA for the CDR3 is TGTGCCAGTAGTACGTCGGGAGTGGTGGCCTACGAGCAGTACTTC. The rearrangement uses TRBV19 and TRBJ2-7, with D perhaps matching TRBD2 (6 bases). V lost 4 bases and J lost 2, with 15 bases in between. The V gene's germline CDR1 is LNHDA and CDR2 SQIVND (reference sequence). The CDR3 length is 15 residues.

This clonotype has only a few counts. The chain recombines TRBV14 with TRBJ2-7; 8 bases line up with TRBD2. Per germline, CDR1 SGHDN and CDR2 FVKESK. This CDR3 spans 15 amino acids. With 4 bases clipped from V and 4 bases from J, the junction kept 9 bases outside the gene matches. CDR3 amino acids: CASSLWGLAGYEQYF. CDR3 DNA sequence: TGTGCCAGCAGCCTATGGGGGCTAGCGGGTTACGAGCAGTACTTC.

This clonotype came up many times. The chain employs TRBV28 and TRBJ1-2; unclear D gene. Trimming stripped 3 bases from V and 2 bases from J, with 10 bases between. Germline V gives CDR1 MDHEN, CDR2 SYDVKM. The length of the CDR3 is 14 residues. This chain's CDR3 is CASSFERLNYGYTF. CDR3 bases: TGTGCCAGCAGTTTTGAGCGCCTGAACTATGGCTACACCTTC.

This clonotype was found many times. The rearrangement uses TRBV7-9 and TRBJ2-1; possibly TRBD2 for D (5 bases). This CDR3 is 13 amino acids long. Per the germline V gene, CDR1 is SEHNR and CDR2 is FQNEAQ (reference sequence). Between the trimmed V and J ends, which lost 6 bases and 9 bases, there was a span of 15 bases. Here the CDR3 DNA reads TGTGCCAGCAGGCCGGACCTTCGGGGTGAGCAGTTCTTC. It is translated as CASRPDLRGEQFF.

This clonotype has at least ten counts. The chain is built from TRBV28 and TRBJ2-4, with D possibly called TRBD1 or TRBD2 (6 bases each). This CDR3 has 17 residues. The germline V and J ends were trimmed by 2 bases and 0 bases, with 14 bases remaining between them. In germline, CDR1 is MDHEN, CDR2 SYDVKM. The CDR3 protein is CASSLEGGGLAKNIQYF. As DNA, the CDR3 is TGTGCCAGCAGTTTAGAGGGGGGAGGACTAGCCAAAAACATTCAGTACTTC.